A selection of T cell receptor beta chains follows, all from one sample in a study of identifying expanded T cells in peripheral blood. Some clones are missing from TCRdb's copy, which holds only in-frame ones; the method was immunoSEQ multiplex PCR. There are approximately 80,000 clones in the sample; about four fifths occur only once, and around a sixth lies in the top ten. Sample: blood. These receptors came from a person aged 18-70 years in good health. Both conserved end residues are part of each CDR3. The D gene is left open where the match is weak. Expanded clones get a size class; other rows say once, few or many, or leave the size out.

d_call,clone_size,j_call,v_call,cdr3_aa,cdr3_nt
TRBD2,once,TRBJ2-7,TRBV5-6,CASSRDYSSYEQYF,TGTGCCAGCAGCCGGGACTACAGCTCCTACGAGCAGTACTTC
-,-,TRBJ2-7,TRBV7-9,CASSLSGTYEQYF,TGTGCCAGCAGCTTATCAGGGACTTACGAGCAGTACTTC
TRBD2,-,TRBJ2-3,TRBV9,CASSVGLLTDTQYF,TGTGCCAGCAGCGTGGGACTACTCACAGATACGCAGTATTTT
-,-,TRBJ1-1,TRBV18,CASSSTGRAEAFF,TGTGCCAGCTCGTCCACAGGGCGGGCTGAAGCTTTCTTT
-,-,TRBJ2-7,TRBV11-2,CASTGTSSYEQYF,TGTGCCAGTACCGGGACAAGCTCCTACGAGCAGTACTTC
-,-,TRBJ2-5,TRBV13,CASSLGEPRETQYF,TGTGCCAGCAGCTTAGGCGAGCCCCGGGAGACCCAGTACTTC
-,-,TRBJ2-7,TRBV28,CASRGADGSYEQYF,TGTGCCAGCAGAGGAGCAGACGGTTCCTACGAGCAGTACTTC
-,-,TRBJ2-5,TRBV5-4,CASSYQLQETQYF,TGTGCCAGCAGCTACCAGTTACAAGAGACCCAGTACTTC
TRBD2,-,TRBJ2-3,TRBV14,CASSRPRGDFTDTQYF,TGTGCCAGCAGCCGCCCCCGGGGGGACTTCACAGATACGCAGTATTTT
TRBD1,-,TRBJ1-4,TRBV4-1,CASRDRGLVYEKLFF,TGCGCCAGCCGGGACAGGGGTCTTGTGTATGAAAAACTGTTTTTT
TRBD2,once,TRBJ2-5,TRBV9,CASSVAGGVETQYF,TGTGCCAGCAGCGTAGCGGGAGGGGTGGAGACCCAGTACTTC
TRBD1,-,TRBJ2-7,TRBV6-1,CASSDQDRDYEQYF,TGTGCCAGCAGTGATCAGGACAGGGACTACGAGCAGTACTTC
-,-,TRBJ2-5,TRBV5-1,CASSSRMGYGETQYF,TGCGCCAGCAGCTCCCGAATGGGTTATGGGGAGACCCAGTACTTC
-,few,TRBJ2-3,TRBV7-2,CASSLGPPDTQYF,TGTGCCAGCAGCTTAGGACCCCCAGATACGCAGTATTTT
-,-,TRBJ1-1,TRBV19,CASSAGRLNTEAFF,TGTGCCAGTAGTGCGGGACGGCTAAACACTGAAGCTTTCTTT
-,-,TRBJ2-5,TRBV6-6,CASSYRLAETQYF,TGTGCCAGCAGTTACAGGCTAGCGGAGACCCAGTACTTC
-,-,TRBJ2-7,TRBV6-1,CASSELLERYEQYF,TGTGCCAGCAGTGAGTTACTAGAAAGATACGAGCAGTACTTC
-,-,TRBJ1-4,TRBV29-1,CSVVEVANEKLFF,TGCAGCGTTGTAGAGGTAGCTAATGAAAAACTGTTTTTT
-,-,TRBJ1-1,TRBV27,CASSKVGGRVNTEAFF,TGTGCCAGCAGCAAGGTCGGGGGGCGAGTGAACACTGAAGCTTTCTTT
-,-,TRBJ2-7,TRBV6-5,CASRAPQTTSYEQYF,TGTGCCAGCAGGGCGCCTCAAACTACCTCCTACGAGCAGTACTTC
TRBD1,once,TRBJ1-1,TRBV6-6,CASSYPGGTEAFF,TGTGCCAGCAGTTACCCAGGGGGTACTGAAGCTTTCTTT
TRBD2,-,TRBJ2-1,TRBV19,CASSFSGRGSYNEQFF,TGTGCCAGTAGTTTTAGCGGGAGGGGCTCCTACAATGAGCAGTTCTTC
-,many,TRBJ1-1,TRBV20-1,CSAKHTEAFF,TGCAGTGCTAAGCACACTGAAGCTTTCTTT
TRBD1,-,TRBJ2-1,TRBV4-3,CASSQEGTGGYNEQFF,TGCGCCAGCAGCCAAGAGGGGACAGGGGGTTACAATGAGCAGTTCTTC
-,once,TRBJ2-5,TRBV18,CAGSDRQKETQYF,TGTGCCGGGTCCGACAGGCAAAAAGAGACCCAGTACTTC
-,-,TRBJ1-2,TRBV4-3,CASSQDLGEGLGYGYTF,TGCGCCAGCAGCCAAGATCTTGGCGAGGGGTTGGGGTATGGCTACACCTTC
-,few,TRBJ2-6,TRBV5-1,CASTFAGGGSGANVLTF,TGCGCCAGCACCTTCGCGGGTGGAGGATCTGGGGCCAACGTCCTGACTTTC
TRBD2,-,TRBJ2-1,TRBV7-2,CASSLAPSGSSYNEQFF,TGTGCCAGCAGCTTAGCGCCTAGCGGGAGCTCCTACAATGAGCAGTTCTTC
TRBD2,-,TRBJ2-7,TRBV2,CAGRTRLPSEQYF,TGTGCCGGGCGGACTAGACTCCCCTCGGAGCAGTACTTC
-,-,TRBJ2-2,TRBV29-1,CSVPRVGTGELFF,TGCAGCGTTCCCAGGGTGGGCACTGGGGAGCTGTTTTTT
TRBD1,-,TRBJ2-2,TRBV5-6,CASSPGTGRPGELFF,TGTGCCAGCAGCCCCGGGACAGGCCGGCCCGGGGAGCTGTTTTTT
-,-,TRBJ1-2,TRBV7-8,CASGIPGLIYGYTF,TGTGCCAGCGGGATTCCGGGACTGATCTATGGCTACACCTTC
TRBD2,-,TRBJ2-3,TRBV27,CASSLTGLAGVPDTQYF,TGTGCCAGCAGTTTAACTGGACTAGCGGGAGTACCAGATACGCAGTATTTT
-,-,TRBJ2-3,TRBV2,CASSAQRSSTDTQYF,TGTGCCAGCAGCGCACAGCGTTCTAGCACAGATACGCAGTATTTT
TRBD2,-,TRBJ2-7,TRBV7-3,CASSLALAGGYEQYF,TGTGCCAGCAGCTTAGCACTAGCGGGAGGGTACGAGCAGTACTTC
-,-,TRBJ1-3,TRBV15,CATSRDLREGNTIYF,TGTGCCACCAGCAGAGATCTCAGGGAGGGAAACACCATATATTTT
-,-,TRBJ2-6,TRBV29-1,CSVELVSSGANVLTF,TGCAGCGTTGAGTTAGTCAGCTCTGGGGCCAACGTCCTGACTTTC
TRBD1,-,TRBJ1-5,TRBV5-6,CASSLGQGGQPQHF,TGTGCCAGCAGCTTGGGACAGGGTGGTCAGCCCCAGCATTTT
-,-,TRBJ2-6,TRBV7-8,CASSFWPFSSGANVLTF,TGTGCCAGCAGCTTCTGGCCCTTTAGCTCTGGGGCCAACGTCCTGACTTTC
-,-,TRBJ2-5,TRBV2,CASTLLEGETQYF,TGTGCCAGCACCCTCTTGGAAGGGGAGACCCAGTACTTC
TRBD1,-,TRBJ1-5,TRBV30,CAWSDGQANQPQHF,TGTGCCTGGAGCGACGGACAGGCCAATCAGCCCCAGCATTTT
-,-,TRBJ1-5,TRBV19,CASRSGGEQPQHF,TGTGCCAGTAGAAGCGGCGGGGAGCAGCCCCAGCATTTT
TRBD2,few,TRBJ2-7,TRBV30,CAWSELAGGAEQYF,TGTGCCTGGAGTGAACTAGCGGGAGGGGCCGAGCAGTACTTC
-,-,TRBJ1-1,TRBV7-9,CASSWGDRIEAFF,TGTGCCAGCAGCTGGGGCGACAGAATTGAAGCTTTCTTT
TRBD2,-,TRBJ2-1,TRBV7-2,CASSSGLELHEQFF,TGTGCCAGCAGCTCGGGACTAGAGTTGCATGAGCAGTTCTTC
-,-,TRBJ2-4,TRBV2,CASSETGAKNIQYF,TGTGCCAGCAGCGAAACAGGGGCCAAAAACATTCAGTACTTC
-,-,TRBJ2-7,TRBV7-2,CASSIQGVYEQYF,TGTGCCAGCAGCATACAAGGGGTCTACGAGCAGTACTTC
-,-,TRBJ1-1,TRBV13,CASSLGFRTANTEAFF,TGTGCCAGCAGCTTAGGATTTCGAACAGCGAACACTGAAGCTTTCTTT
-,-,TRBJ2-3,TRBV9,CASSARDGGGSTDTQYF,TGTGCCAGCAGCGCCAGAGATGGGGGCGGGAGCACAGATACGCAGTATTTT
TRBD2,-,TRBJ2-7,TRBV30,CAWRTSGQTYEQYF,TGTGCCTGGAGGACTAGCGGACAAACCTACGAGCAGTACTTC
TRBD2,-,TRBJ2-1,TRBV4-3,CASSPTSGTSGRAIEQFF,TGCGCCAGCAGCCCGACCAGTGGGACTAGCGGGAGGGCCATTGAGCAGTTCTTC